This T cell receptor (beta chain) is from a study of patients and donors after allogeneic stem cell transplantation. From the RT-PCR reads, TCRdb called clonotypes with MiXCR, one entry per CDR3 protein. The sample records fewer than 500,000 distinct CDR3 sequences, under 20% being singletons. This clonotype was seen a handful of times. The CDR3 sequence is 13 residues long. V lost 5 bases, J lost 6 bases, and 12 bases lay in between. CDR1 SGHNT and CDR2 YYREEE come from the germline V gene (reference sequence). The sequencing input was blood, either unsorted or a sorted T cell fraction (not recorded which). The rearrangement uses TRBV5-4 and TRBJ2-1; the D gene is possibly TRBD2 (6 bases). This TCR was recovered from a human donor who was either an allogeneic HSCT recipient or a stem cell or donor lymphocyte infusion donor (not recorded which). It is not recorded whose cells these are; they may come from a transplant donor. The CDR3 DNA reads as TGTGCCAGCAGTTCCCCGGGACTCAATGAGCAGTTCTTC. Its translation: CASSSPGLNEQFF.